Sequencing of this T cell receptor beta chain was carried out in a study of cytomegalovirus exposure and HLA in healthy donors. General study findings and limits: It was reportedly the case that the classifier diagnosed cytomegalovirus status with high specificity and sensitivity.

The table came from immunoSEQ multiplex PCR; TCRdb's copy has only in-frame clones and leaves some out. The data hold some 170,000 clones, with 89% observed a single time. On this clone: Its antigen remains unidentified.

V dropped 4 bases and J dropped 5 bases, with 3 bases sitting between them. In germline, CDR1 is DFQATT, CDR2 SNEGSKA (reference sequence). CDR3 length equals 10 residues. V gene TRBV20-1 combines with J gene TRBJ2-1; D is undetermined. Sample: PBMCs. The TCR sequence derives from a woman between 18 and 30 years old in good health and CMV-seropositive. Written as DNA, the CDR3 is TGCAGTGCTATCAACAATGAGCAGTTCTTC. Translated: CSAINNEQFF.